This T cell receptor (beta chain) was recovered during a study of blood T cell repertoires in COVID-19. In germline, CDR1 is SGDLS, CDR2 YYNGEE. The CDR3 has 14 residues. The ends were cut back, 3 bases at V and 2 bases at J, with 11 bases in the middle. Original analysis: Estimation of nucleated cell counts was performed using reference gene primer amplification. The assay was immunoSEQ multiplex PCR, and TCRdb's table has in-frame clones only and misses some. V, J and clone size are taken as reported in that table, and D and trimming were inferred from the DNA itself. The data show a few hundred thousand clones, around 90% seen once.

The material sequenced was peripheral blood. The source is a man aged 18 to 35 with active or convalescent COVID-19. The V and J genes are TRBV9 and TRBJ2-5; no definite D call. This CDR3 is CASSADLRQETQYF. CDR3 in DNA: TGTGCCAGCAGCGCAGACCTCAGGCAAGAGACCCAGTACTTC.